This T cell receptor beta chain was sequenced during a study of vaccination effects on CD4 cells after COVID-19. Study overall: Specimens were obtained from a couple of convalescent patients 16 days and one week prior to vaccination.

Before sequencing took place, the ViraFEST assay used viral peptide pools to expand antigen-specific CD4+ T cells. Upon completion of 10 to 11 days in culture, CD4+ T cells were isolated. From March to December 2020, the person had a SARS-CoV-2 infection that was confirmed by PCR. Regarding this clone: What it recognizes is unknown.

This CDR3 has 16 residues. The germline CDR1 and CDR2 sequences are SGHTA and FQGNSA. The V end was cut by 3 bases, the J end by 0 bases, with 11 bases between. Findings and limits, study-wide: At late timepoints after vaccination, vaccine- and infection-induced clones shrank markedly.

TCRdb keeps only in-frame clones here, not all; method: immunoSEQ multiplex PCR. Of fewer than 30,000 clones in the sample, 70% to 80% were seen once. The clonotype was recovered from a human donor who had a prior SARS-CoV-2 infection. The V gene is TRBV7-2, the J gene TRBJ2-2, with D uncertain. The input for sequencing was CD4+ T cells from PBMCs cultured with HCoV-NL63 spike peptides, taken before COVID-19 vaccination. The CDR3 nucleotides are TGTGCCAGCAGCTTGGCCCGTCTCGCGAACACCGGGGAGCTGTTTTTT. Translating it yields CASSLARLANTGELFF.